This T cell receptor (beta chain) emerged from a study of control samples from healthy donors and cancer patients. Repertoires were generated with immunoSEQ multiplex PCR, while TCRdb's copy carries only in-frame clones and drops some. This sample has about 130,000 clones, with over 75% found just once. Germline CDR1 reads SGHVS; CDR2 reads FQNEAQ. The CDR3 has 14 amino acids. The V and J ends lost 7 bases and 8 bases respectively, with 17 bases between them. V usage is TRBV7-8 and J usage is TRBJ1-4, with no clear D. Specimen: blood. The sequence derives from a man aged 18 to 29 in good health. CDR3 residues: CASTQPLMGEKLFF. The CDR3 DNA follows: TGTGCCAGCACCCAGCCTTTAATGGGGGAAAAACTGTTTTTT.